Listed below are T cell receptor beta chains from one sample, sequenced in a study of neurological immune-mediated disorders. TCRdb re-derived calls from the 5' RACE reads in MiXCR, one entry per CDR3 protein. This table holds tens of thousands of distinct CDR3 sequences, 2.5% found once. Sequencing was done on a sample of PBMCs. Every receptor here comes from a man aged 50-59 years with multiple sclerosis. CDR3s include the opening cysteine and the closing phenylalanine or tryptophan. The order of the fields is clone size, J gene, D gene, V gene, CDR3 protein, CDR3 DNA. A D gene is named only where the DNA matches it firmly. Expanded clones get a size class; other rows say once, few or many, or leave the size out.

many	TRBJ1-3	TRBD1	TRBV12-3/TRBV12-4	CASSKDRDGNTIYF	TGTGCCAGCAGCAAGGACAGGGACGGAAACACCATATATTTT
.	TRBJ1-3	.	TRBV10-3	CAISERGEDTIYF	TGTGCCATCAGTGAGCGTGGGGAAGACACCATATATTTT
many	TRBJ2-1	TRBD2	TRBV20-1	CSARIPSGGAHEQFF	TGCAGTGCTAGAATACCGAGCGGGGGGGCCCATGAGCAGTTCTTC
many	TRBJ2-5	.	TRBV5-1	CASSSGQQEETQYF	TGCGCCAGCAGCTCAGGACAGCAAGAAGAGACCCAGTACTTC
many	TRBJ1-3	.	TRBV12-3/TRBV12-4	CASSWGGNTIYF	TGTGCCAGCAGTTGGGGGGGAAACACCATATATTTT
many	TRBJ2-1	.	TRBV29-1	CSVAISDNEQFF	TGCAGCGTGGCGATCTCGGACAATGAGCAGTTCTTC
many	TRBJ1-1	.	TRBV27	CASSRTGTEAFF	TGTGCCAGCAGCCGGACGGGGACTGAAGCTTTCTTT
.	TRBJ2-7	.	TRBV10-3	CAISEISSYEQYF	TGTGCCATCAGTGAAATAAGCTCCTACGAGCAGTACTTC
many	TRBJ2-3	TRBD2	TRBV7-2	CASSLSGLETDTQYF	TGTGCCAGCAGCTTATCGGGACTAGAGACAGATACGCAGTATTTT
many	TRBJ2-1	TRBD1	TRBV7-2	CASSRTGGSIEQFF	TGTGCCAGCAGCCGGACAGGGGGCTCAATTGAGCAGTTCTTC
many	TRBJ1-4	TRBD1	TRBV20-1	CSAPGQGIEKLFF	TGCAGTGCGCCGGGACAGGGGATAGAAAAACTGTTTTTT
few	TRBJ2-2	.	TRBV5-8	CASSTGSGITGELFF	TGTGCCAGCAGTACCGGGAGCGGCATCACCGGGGAGCTGTTTTTT
many	TRBJ1-4	.	TRBV5-1	CASSPRGRQEDEKLFF	TGCGCCAGCAGCCCCCGCGGTAGGCAGGAGGATGAAAAACTGTTTTTT
many	TRBJ2-5	.	TRBV6-5	CASSYSGREWETQYF	TGTGCCAGCAGTTACTCGGGCAGGGAGTGGGAGACCCAGTACTTC
many	TRBJ2-7	TRBD1	TRBV27	CASSRPGGTYEQYF	TGTGCCAGCAGTCGGCCAGGGGGTACCTACGAGCAGTACTTC
many	TRBJ1-4	.	TRBV5-1	CASSSTEEEKLFF	TGCGCCAGCAGCTCGACCGAGGAGGAAAAACTGTTTTTT
once	TRBJ2-3	.	TRBV11-2	CASSFGEHSTDTQYF	TGTGCCAGCAGCTTTGGGGAGCATAGCACAGATACGCAGTATTTT
medium-sized	TRBJ2-3	.	TRBV15	CATSAPGGRTDTQYF	TGTGCCACCAGCGCCCCTGGAGGGCGGACAGATACGCAGTATTTT
many	TRBJ1-1	.	TRBV12-3/TRBV12-4	CASSSDRSQAFF	TGTGCCAGCAGCTCTGACAGGAGCCAAGCTTTCTTT
many	TRBJ1-5	.	TRBV6-6	CASIEDALSNQPQNF	TGTGCCAGCATCGAGGACGCCCTTAGCAATCAGCCCCAGAATTTT
many	TRBJ1-1	.	TRBV6-5	CASSSTGMNTEAFF	TGTGCCAGCAGTTCAACAGGTATGAACACTGAAGCTTTCTTT
many	TRBJ2-7	.	TRBV12-3/TRBV12-4	CASSPGSYEQYF	TGTGCCAGCAGCCCCGGGAGCTACGAGCAGTACTTC
many	TRBJ2-7	.	TRBV5-1	CASSDGRAYEQYF	TGCGCCAGCAGTGACGGACGGGCCTACGAGCAGTACTTC
many	TRBJ2-5	TRBD2	TRBV5-6	CASSTGTSGGVAQYF	TGTGCCAGCAGCACCGGGACTAGCGGGGGAGTGGCCCAGTACTTC
many	TRBJ1-5	.	TRBV2	CASSVDVTDQPQHF	TGTGCCAGCAGTGTCGATGTGACGGATCAGCCCCAGCATTTT
many	TRBJ1-2	.	TRBV20-1	CSASRENYGYTF	TGCAGTGCTAGTCGGGAGAACTATGGCTACACCTTC
many	TRBJ2-1	.	TRBV7-2	CASSTRAGEQFF	TGTGCCAGCAGCACCCGGGCGGGTGAGCAGTTCTTC
many	TRBJ1-4	TRBD1	TRBV10-3	CAISARDRDGGLSGKLFF	TGTGCCATCAGTGCGAGGGACAGGGACGGCGGTTTGAGCGGAAAACTGTTTTTT
.	TRBJ2-1	TRBD2	TRBV12-3/TRBV12-4	CASSSGLAGIPFF	TGTGCCAGCAGTTCCGGACTAGCGGGGATACCGTTCTTC
few	TRBJ2-5	TRBD1	TRBV3-1	CASSHAPGTGRETQYF	TGTGCCAGCAGCCATGCCCCCGGGACAGGGCGGGAGACCCAGTACTTC
many	TRBJ2-1	.	TRBV20-1	CSASPGDGLNEQFF	TGCAGTGCTAGTCCCGGAGACGGTTTGAATGAGCAGTTCTTC
many	TRBJ1-4	.	TRBV7-9	CASSLGTVVFEKLFF	TGTGCCAGCAGCTTAGGGACAGTGGTCTTTGAAAAACTGTTTTTT
many	TRBJ1-2	.	TRBV7-2	CASSIDRNYGYTF	TGTGCCAGCAGCATAGACAGAAACTATGGCTACACCTTC
many	TRBJ2-5	TRBD2	TRBV12-3/TRBV12-4	CASSSSGPGTQYF	TGTGCCAGCAGTTCTAGCGGGCCTGGGACCCAGTACTTC
many	TRBJ2-5	.	TRBV20-1	CSARVGRGRDPRGTQYF	TGCAGTGCTAGAGTCGGCCGGGGGCGGGATCCTCGGGGGACCCAGTACTTC
many	TRBJ2-1	TRBD2	TRBV11-2	CASSLSSGGAYEQFF	TGTGCCAGCAGCTTATCTAGCGGGGGGGCCTATGAGCAGTTCTTC
few	TRBJ2-3	TRBD2	TRBV7-6	CASSTWTSGGTDTQYF	TGTGCCAGCAGCACCTGGACTAGCGGGGGTACCGATACGCAGTATTTT
many	TRBJ2-3	TRBD2	TRBV5-1	CASSPTSGGKIDTQYF	TGCGCCAGCAGCCCTACTAGCGGGGGCAAAATAGATACGCAGTATTTT
many	TRBJ1-1	.	TRBV5-1	CASSLLRTETEAFF	TGCGCCAGCAGCTTGCTCAGGACCGAAACTGAAGCTTTCTTT
many	TRBJ2-3	TRBD2	TRBV9	CASSSHSGGSTDTQYF	TGTGCCAGCAGCTCACATAGCGGGGGTAGCACAGATACGCAGTATTTT
once	TRBJ2-3	.	TRBV1	CTPVASGGRLGTDTQYF	TGCACCCCGGTTGCTAGCGGGGGCCGACTGGGCACAGATACGCAGTATTTT
many	TRBJ2-1	.	TRBV5-1	CASSLVAESYNEQFF	TGCGCCAGCAGCTTAGTAGCGGAATCCTACAATGAGCAGTTCTTC
many	TRBJ1-1	TRBD1	TRBV7-2	CASSFKSTGITLNTEAFF	TGTGCCAGCAGCTTTAAATCGACAGGGATTACTTTGAACACTGAAGCTTTCTTT
many	TRBJ1-6	.	TRBV14	CASSQFGNSPLNF	TGTGCCAGCAGCCAATTTGGGAATTCACCCCTCAACTTT
many	TRBJ2-5	.	TRBV5-1	CASSIKGETQYF	TGCGCCAGCAGCATTAAGGGAGAGACCCAGTACTTC
many	TRBJ1-1	TRBD1	TRBV20-1	CSAPGQGGTEAFF	TGCAGTGCCCCGGGACAGGGTGGAACTGAAGCTTTCTTT